One and the same sample provided the 7 T cell receptor beta chains below, sequenced in a study of control samples from healthy donors and cancer patients (dated by TCRdb to about 2020). Library preparation employed the immunoSEQ multiplex PCR assay. TCRdb stores this immuneACCESS table with in-frame sequences only. Part of the clones is absent; in the studies checked, under half of the shortfall reflects unresolved V genes, and no reason is known for the rest. This sample lists tens of thousands of clones; around 82% were detected once. The ten largest clones capture about 26% of the sample. The sequenced sample consisted of blood. The receptors here all came from a man in his fifties in good health.

The chain couples TRBV6-5 to TRBJ1-4; the D is unclear. V was pared by 2 bases and J by 4 bases, with 5 bases between. Germline V gives CDR1 MNHEY, CDR2 SVGAGI. The CDR3 runs 13 residues. The CDR3 sequence: CASSYGINEKLFF. CDR3 in DNA: TGTGCCAGCAGTTACGGCATTAATGAAAAACTGTTTTTT.

V gene TRBV14 combines with J gene TRBJ2-7, with D maybe TRBD1 (6 bases). The CDR3 length is 14 residues. The germline gives CDR1 SGHDN, CDR2 FVKESK. V dropped 4 bases and J dropped 4 bases, with 14 bases sitting between them. For the CDR3, the DNA is TGTGCCAGCAGCCTTTTGGGGGCGGATTACGAGCAGTACTTC. It yields the protein CASSLLGADYEQYF.

This chain joins TRBV3-1 (or the pseudogene TRBV3-2) and TRBJ2-7; 7 bases align to TRBD1. The CDR3 contains 14 residues. The J segment lost 3 bases and the V segment lost 4 bases, leaving 6 bases of the junction unmatched. Germline V gives CDR1 LGHDT, CDR2 YNNKEL (reference sequence). The CDR3 DNA follows: TGTGCCAGCAGCCCGTGGGACAGAAACTACGAGCAGTACTTC. Translating it yields CASSPWDRNYEQYF.

The V and J genes are TRBV4-3 and TRBJ1-2; D remains unclear. Germline V lookup: CDR1 LGHNA, CDR2 YSLEER. With 1 base removed from V and 2 bases from J, the gap between germline ends came to 5 bases. This CDR3 comprises 13 residues. CDR3 protein: CASSQAGNYGYTF. The CDR3 DNA is TGCGCCAGCAGCCAAGCTGGCAACTATGGCTACACCTTC.

V and J are TRBV6-5 and TRBJ2-7, with 11 bases aligning to TRBD1. The CDR3 totals 14 residues. Germline loops: CDR1 MNHEY, CDR2 SVGAGI. The ends lost 5 bases at V and 6 bases at J; junction bases unmatched: 6. This chain's CDR3 is CASSRDRGSGEQYF. The CDR3 DNA follows: TGTGCCAGCAGTCGGGACAGGGGGAGCGGCGAGCAGTACTTC.

This clone was seen more than once but under ten times. This sequence joins TRBV5-1 and TRBJ1-5; D ambiguous. CDR3 length: 13 residues. V was clipped by 0 bases and J by 8 bases, with 9 bases between them. Germline CDR1 reads SGHRS; CDR2 reads YFSETQ. In DNA, the CDR3 is TGCGCCAGCAGCTTGGACAGTTATGAGCCCCAGCATTTT. It is translated as CASSLDSYEPQHF.

This chain joins TRBV19 and TRBJ2-3; D not resolved. V lost 4 bases to trimming and J lost 0 bases, with 8 bases between them. Germline CDR1 and CDR2: LNHDA and SQIVND (reference sequence). The CDR3 extends over 14 amino acids. The CDR3, as DNA: TGTGCCAGTAGTAGGCTCGACAGCACAGATACGCAGTATTTT. Its protein product is CASSRLDSTDTQYF. Full variable domain (missing parts from reference TRBV19 and TRBJ2-3): DGGITQSPKYLFRKEGQNVTLSCEQNLNHDAMYWYRQDPGQGLRLIYYSQIVNDFQKGDIAEGYSVSREKKESFPLTVTSAQKNPTAFYLCASSRLDSTDTQYFGPGTRLTVL.